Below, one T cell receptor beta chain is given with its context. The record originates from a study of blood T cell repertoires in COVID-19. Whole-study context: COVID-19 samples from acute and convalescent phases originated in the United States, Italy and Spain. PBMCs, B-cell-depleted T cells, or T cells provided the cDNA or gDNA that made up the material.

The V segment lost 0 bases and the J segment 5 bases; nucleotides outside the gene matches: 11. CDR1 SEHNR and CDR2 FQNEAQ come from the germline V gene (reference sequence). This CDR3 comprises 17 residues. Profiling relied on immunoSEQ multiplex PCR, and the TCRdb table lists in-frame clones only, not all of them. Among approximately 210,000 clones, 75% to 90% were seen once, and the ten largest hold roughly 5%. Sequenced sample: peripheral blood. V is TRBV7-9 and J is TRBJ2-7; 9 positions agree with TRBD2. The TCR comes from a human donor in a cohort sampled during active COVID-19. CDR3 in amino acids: CASSLARGSGRYNEQYF. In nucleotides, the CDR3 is TGTGCCAGCAGCTTAGCGCGGGGAAGCGGGAGGTACAACGAGCAGTACTTC.